These 18 T cell receptor beta chains were all obtained from the same sample, sequenced in a study of long-term antiretroviral therapy in people with HIV. The assay used was immunoSEQ (version v3.0), run at survey level. Method: immunoSEQ multiplex PCR; TCRdb's copy keeps in-frame clones and lacks some. The table lists about 28,000 clones, nearly 95% of them singletons. The specimen was unsorted PBMCs, collected 6 to 6.5 years after starting antiretroviral therapy. These receptors originate from a man aged 30 to 45 with HIV.

This clone was counted only a few times. The J gene is TRBJ1-6, the V gene TRBV10-1; D remains ambiguous. Trimming pared 8 bases from V and 7 bases from J, leaving 3 bases between. Germline loops: CDR1 WNHNN, CDR2 SYGVQD (reference sequence). CDR3 length equals 10 residues. Here the CDR3 reads CASGNSPLHF. CDR3 sequence (DNA): TGCGCCAGCGGAAATTCACCCCTCCACTTT.

The chain joins TRBV28 to TRBJ2-5; 7 bases agree with TRBD2. V was clipped by 4 bases and J by 1 base; unmatched bases: 9. Germline lookup yields CDR1 MDHEN and CDR2 SYDVKM. The CDR3 consists of 16 residues. CDR3: CASSSLRGRFQETQYF. CDR3 nucleotide sequence: TGTGCCAGCAGTTCCCTTCGCGGGAGATTCCAAGAGACCCAGTACTTC.

CDR3 DNA: TGTGCAAGTCGCTTAGGAGGTCTAGCGGGGGGCCTGAGCTCCTACGAGCAGTACTTC. This gives the protein CASRLGGLAGGLSSYEQYF. This chain joins TRBV12-2 and TRBJ2-7; the D segment call TRBD2 is taken from the table without a DNA check. TRBV12-2 is reported as a pseudogene. CDR3 length: 19 amino acids.

The chain couples TRBV27 to TRBJ2-7, with D possibly matching TRBD2 (6 bases). Germline V lookup: CDR1 MNHEY, CDR2 SMNVEV (reference sequence). Trimming removed 1 base at V and 0 bases at J, with 13 bases between. This CDR3 is 16 amino acids long. The CDR3 sequence is CASSLYAGPGSYEQYF. The CDR3 DNA sequence: TGTGCCAGCAGTTTATACGCGGGACCAGGCTCCTACGAGCAGTACTTC.

The chain has TRBV19 and TRBJ2-1; D gene ambiguous. Germline V gene data show CDR1 as LNHDA and CDR2 as SQIVND (reference sequence). V was clipped by 0 bases and J by 10 bases, with 10 bases between them. The CDR3 contains 13 residues. This CDR3 is CASSIESLQEQFF. The CDR3 bases are TGTGCCAGTAGTATAGAGTCCCTCCAGGAGCAGTTCTTC.

This CDR3 reads CASSKGLAGGPPETQYF. CDR3 DNA sequence: TGTGCCAGCAGTAAGGGACTAGCGGGAGGACCGCCAGAGACCCAGTACTTC. J is TRBJ2-5 and V is TRBV25-1; 15 bases are a match to TRBD2. Trimming took 5 bases from V and 4 from J; bases not matched to a gene: 8. The germline V gene encodes CDR1 MGHDK and CDR2 SYGVNS. The CDR3 is made up of 17 amino acids. The variable domain in full, with the rest retrieved from reference TRBV25-1 and TRBJ2-5, is EADIYQTPRYLVIGTGKKITLECSQTMGHDKMYWYQQDPGMELHLIHYSYGVNSTEKGDLSSESTVSRIRTEHFPLTLESARPSHTSQYLCASSKGLAGGPPETQYFGPGTRLLVL.

The chain is built from TRBV2 and TRBJ2-2; a weak D match, TRBD1 (5 bases). Germline loops: CDR1 SNHLY, CDR2 FYNNEI. V lost 2 bases and J 0 bases, leaving 7 bases between the germline ends. The CDR3 runs 15 residues. The CDR3 region has the DNA TGTGCCAGCAGTGAACCCAGGGCGAACACCGGGGAGCTGTTTTTT. This sequence encodes CASSEPRANTGELFF. Based on the CDR3 plus reference TRBV2 and TRBJ2-2, the full variable domain is EPEVTQTPSHQVTQMGQEVILRCVPISNHLYFYWYRQILGQKVEFLVSFYNNEISEKSEIFDDQFSVERPDGSNFTLKIRSTKLEDSAMYFCASSEPRANTGELFFGEGSRLTVL.

The chain joins TRBV15 to TRBJ2-2; D remains ambiguous. CDR3 size: 12 residues. Trimming shortened V by 1 base and J by 7 bases, and 4 bases separated the two germline ends. Germline assignment: CDR1 LNHNV and CDR2 YYDKDF (reference sequence). In nucleotides, the CDR3 is TGTGCCACCAGCAGAGGCGGCGGGGAGCTGTTTTTT. Translated, it gives CATSRGGGELFF.

The chain couples TRBV10-3 to TRBJ2-1; TRBD1 aligns across 8 bases. CDR1 is ENHRY and CDR2 is SYGVKD in the germline V gene. This CDR3 comprises 15 residues. Germline trimming cut 4 bases from V and 11 bases from J; bases unmatched to any gene: 13. The CDR3 sequence is CAISVPAQGVWKQFF. The CDR3 DNA reads TGTGCCATCAGTGTCCCAGCACAGGGGGTATGGAAGCAGTTCTTC.

The J gene is TRBJ2-1, the V gene TRBV4-3; possible D gene TRBD2, 7 bases. V gave up 1 base and J gave up 10 bases, with 11 bases separating them. Germline loops: CDR1 LGHNA, CDR2 YSLEER. The CDR3 extends over 13 amino acids. CDR3 coding DNA: TGCGCCAGCAGCCAAGGGCCGGGGGGCGAGCAGTTCTTC. Translating gives CASSQGPGGEQFF.

The J gene is TRBJ1-3, the V gene TRBV9; D may be TRBD1 (5 bases). V lost 0 bases to trimming and J lost 0 bases, with 7 bases between them. CDR3 size: 15 residues. The germline V gene encodes CDR1 SGDLS and CDR2 YYNGEE. CDR3 residues: CASSVAGTSGNTIYF. The CDR3 DNA reads TGTGCCAGCAGCGTAGCGGGGACCTCTGGAAACACCATATATTTT.

This clone was observed a handful of times. The chain employs TRBV7-3 and TRBJ2-2; TRBD2 agrees at 13 bases. Trimming at V came to 1 base and at J to 6 bases, leaving 2 bases not matched to a gene. CDR1 SGHTA and CDR2 FQGTGA come from the germline V gene. This CDR3 spans 16 amino acids. The CDR3 here is CASSLIGLAGAGELFF. In DNA form, the CDR3 reads TGTGCCAGCAGCTTAATCGGACTAGCGGGAGCCGGGGAGCTGTTTTTT.

V usage is TRBV15 and J usage is TRBJ2-7; 10 bases are a match to TRBD2. The V and J ends lost 4 bases and 0 bases, in that order; junction bases with no gene match: 15. This CDR3 region has 19 residues. CDR1 is LNHNV, CDR2 YYDKDF, per germline (reference sequence). The CDR3 protein is CATSTQPLSLAGISYEQYF. CDR3 nucleotides: TGTGCCACCAGCACCCAACCACTATCACTAGCGGGGATCTCCTACGAGCAGTACTTC.

Regarding this clone: At one of its ends the junction is not consistent with the germline gene, which may arise from a read error. The chain uses TRBV7-7 and TRBJ2-7; D could derive from TRBD1 or TRBD2 (7 bases each). Looked up from germline, CDR1 is SSHAT and CDR2 is FNYEAQ (reference sequence). This CDR3 spans 15 amino acids. CDR3 sequence (DNA): TGTGCTAGCAGCCTCAGGGCAGGGGGGGTCTACGAGCAGTACTTC. Protein product: CASSLRAGGVYEQYF.

This clone was recorded once. The chain is built from TRBV28 and TRBJ1-5; 9 positions agree with TRBD1. Germline V lookup: CDR1 MDHEN, CDR2 SYDVKM. J gave up 4 bases and V 2 bases, and 3 bases lay outside the gene matches. This CDR3 is built from 15 residues. CDR3 residues: CASSLGTGPNQPQHF. For the CDR3, the DNA is TGTGCCAGCAGTTTAGGGACAGGGCCAAATCAGCCCCAGCATTTT.

This clone showed up just once. This sequence joins TRBV11-2 and TRBJ1-2; D perhaps matches TRBD1 (5 bases). CDR3 length equals 20 residues. In germline, CDR1 is SGHAT, CDR2 FQNNGV. V lost 0 bases and J lost 1, with 24 bases in between. For the CDR3, the DNA is TGTGCCAGCAGCTTAGAATACAAGTTGACAGTCCTGGGGGATAACTATGGCTACACCTTC. This translates into CASSLEYKLTVLGDNYGYTF.

The chain employs TRBV6-1 and TRBJ2-5, with a tentative D call TRBD1 (6 bases). The V end was cut by 5 bases, the J end by 2 bases, with 15 bases between. This CDR3 region has 15 residues. Germline V gene data show CDR1 as MNHNS and CDR2 as SASEGT. In DNA form, the CDR3 reads TGTGCCAGCAGTTCCATTCAGGGGCCGCAAGAGACCCAGTACTTC. Translated, it gives CASSSIQGPQETQYF.

This chain uses TRBV6-5 with TRBJ2-3, with 10 bases lining up with TRBD2. This CDR3 spans 14 amino acids. Per germline, CDR1 MNHEY and CDR2 SVGAGI. After removal of 6 bases from V and 3 bases from J, the junction contained 3 bases not matched to a gene. The CDR3 DNA is TGTGCCAGCAGGTTGGGACTAGCGACAGATACGCAGTATTTT. Amino acid sequence: CASRLGLATDTQYF.